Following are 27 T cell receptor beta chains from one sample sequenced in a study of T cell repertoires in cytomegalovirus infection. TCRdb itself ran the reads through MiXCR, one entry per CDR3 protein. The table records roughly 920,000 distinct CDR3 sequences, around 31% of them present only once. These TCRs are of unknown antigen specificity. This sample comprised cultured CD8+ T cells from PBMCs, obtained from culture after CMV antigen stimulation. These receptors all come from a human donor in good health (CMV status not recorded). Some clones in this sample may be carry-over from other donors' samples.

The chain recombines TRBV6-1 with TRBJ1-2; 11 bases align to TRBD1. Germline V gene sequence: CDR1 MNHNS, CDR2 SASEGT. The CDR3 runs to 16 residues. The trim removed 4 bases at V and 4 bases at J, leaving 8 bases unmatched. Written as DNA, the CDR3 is TGTGCCAGCAGTGGGACAGGGGGCGCGGAGGGCTATGGCTACACCTTC. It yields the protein CASSGTGGAEGYGYTF.

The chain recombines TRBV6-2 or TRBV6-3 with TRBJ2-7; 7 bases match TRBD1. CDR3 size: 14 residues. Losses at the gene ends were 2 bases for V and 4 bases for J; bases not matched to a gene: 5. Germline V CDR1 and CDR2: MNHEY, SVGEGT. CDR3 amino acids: CASSYRDSSYEQYV. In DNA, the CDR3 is TGTGCCAGCAGTTACCGGGACAGCTCATACGAGCAGTACGTC.

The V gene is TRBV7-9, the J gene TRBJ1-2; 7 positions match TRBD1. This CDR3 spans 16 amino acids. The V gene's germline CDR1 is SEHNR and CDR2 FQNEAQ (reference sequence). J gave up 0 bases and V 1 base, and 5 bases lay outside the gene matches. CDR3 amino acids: CASSLGTGDSNYGYTF. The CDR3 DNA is TGTGCCAGCAGCTTAGGAACAGGGGACTCTAACTATGGCTACACCTTC.

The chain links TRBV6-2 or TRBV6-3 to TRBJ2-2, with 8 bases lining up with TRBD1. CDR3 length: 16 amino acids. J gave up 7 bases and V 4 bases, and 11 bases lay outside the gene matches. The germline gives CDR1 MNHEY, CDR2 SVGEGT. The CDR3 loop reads CASSLITTGAHGELFF. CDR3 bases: TGTGCCAGCAGTTTAATAACGACAGGGGCCCACGGGGAGCTGTTTTTT.

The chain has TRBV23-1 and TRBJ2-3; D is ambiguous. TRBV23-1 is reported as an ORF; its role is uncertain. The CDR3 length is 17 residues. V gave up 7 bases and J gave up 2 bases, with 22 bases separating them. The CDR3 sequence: CASTPTSPGVLTDTQYF. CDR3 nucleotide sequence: TGCGCCAGCACTCCGACGAGTCCAGGAGTCCTCACAGATACGCAGTATTTT.

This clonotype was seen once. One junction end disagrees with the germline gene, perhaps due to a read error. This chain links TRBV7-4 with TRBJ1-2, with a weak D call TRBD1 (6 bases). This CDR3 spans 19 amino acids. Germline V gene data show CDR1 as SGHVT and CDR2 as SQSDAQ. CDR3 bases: TGTGCCAACAGCGACCTAGGGGGGGAGGTGTCGGGTTTCTCCTATGGCTACACCTTC. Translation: CANSDLGGEVSGFSYGYTF.

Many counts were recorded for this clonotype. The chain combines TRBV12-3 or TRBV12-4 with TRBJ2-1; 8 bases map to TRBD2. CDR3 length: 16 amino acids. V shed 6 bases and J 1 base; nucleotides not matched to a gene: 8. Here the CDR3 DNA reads TGTGCCAGCAGCCTCAGAGCGGGGGATTCCTACAATGAGCAGTTCTTC. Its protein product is CASSLRAGDSYNEQFF.

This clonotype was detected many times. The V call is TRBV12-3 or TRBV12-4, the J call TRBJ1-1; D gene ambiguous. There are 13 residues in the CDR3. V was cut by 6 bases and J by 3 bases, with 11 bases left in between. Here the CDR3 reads CASRLGRYTEAFF. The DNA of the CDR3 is TGTGCCAGCAGGCTAGGCCGATACACTGAAGCTTTCTTT.

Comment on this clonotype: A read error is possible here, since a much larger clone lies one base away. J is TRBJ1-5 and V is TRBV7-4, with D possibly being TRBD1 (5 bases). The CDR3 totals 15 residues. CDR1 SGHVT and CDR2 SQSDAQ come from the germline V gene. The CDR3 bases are TGTGTCAGCAGCCCACCAGGGCTGAACAATCAGCCCCAGCATTTT. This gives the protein CVSSPPGLNNQPQHF.

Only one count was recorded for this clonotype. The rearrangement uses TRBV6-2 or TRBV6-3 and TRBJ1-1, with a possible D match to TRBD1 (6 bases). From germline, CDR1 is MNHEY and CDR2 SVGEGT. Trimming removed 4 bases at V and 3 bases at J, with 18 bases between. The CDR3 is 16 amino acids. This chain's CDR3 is CASSSTGITPDTEAFF. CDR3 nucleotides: TGTGCCAGCAGTTCTACAGGGATCACACCTGACACTGAAGCTTTCTTT.

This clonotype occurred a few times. Here the CDR3 DNA reads TGTGCCAGCGGAGACAGGGGGCCCTATGGCTACACCTTC. This translates into CASGDRGPYGYTF. The chain couples TRBV6-5 to TRBJ1-2; 10 positions match TRBD1. With V trimmed by 8 bases and J by 4 bases, 4 bases remained unmatched. The germline V gene encodes CDR1 MNHEY and CDR2 SVGAGI. The CDR3 sequence is 13 residues long.

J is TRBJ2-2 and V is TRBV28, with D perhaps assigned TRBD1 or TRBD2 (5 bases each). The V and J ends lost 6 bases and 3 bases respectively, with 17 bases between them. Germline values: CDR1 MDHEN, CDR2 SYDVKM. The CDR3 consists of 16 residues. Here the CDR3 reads CASRPVPGTHTGELFF. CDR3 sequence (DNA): TGTGCCAGCAGGCCAGTCCCCGGGACGCACACCGGGGAGCTGTTTTTT.

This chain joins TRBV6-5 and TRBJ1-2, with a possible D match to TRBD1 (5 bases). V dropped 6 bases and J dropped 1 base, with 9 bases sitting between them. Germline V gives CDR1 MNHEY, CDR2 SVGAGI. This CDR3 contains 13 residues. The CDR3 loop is CASRKGSNYGYTF. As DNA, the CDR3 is TGTGCCAGCAGAAAGGGGAGTAACTATGGCTACACCTTC.

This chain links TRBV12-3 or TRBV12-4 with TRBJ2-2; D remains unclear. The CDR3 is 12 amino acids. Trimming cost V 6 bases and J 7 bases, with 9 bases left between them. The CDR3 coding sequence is TGTGCCAGCAGCGAACGGTTCGGGGAGCTGTTTTTT. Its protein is CASSERFGELFF.

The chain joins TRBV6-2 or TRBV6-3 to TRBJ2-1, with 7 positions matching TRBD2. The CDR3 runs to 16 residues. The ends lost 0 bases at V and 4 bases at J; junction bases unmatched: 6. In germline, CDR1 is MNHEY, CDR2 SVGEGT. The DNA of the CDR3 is TGTGCCAGCAGTTACTCGGAAGCGGGACCTTACAATGAGCAGTTCTTC. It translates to CASSYSEAGPYNEQFF.

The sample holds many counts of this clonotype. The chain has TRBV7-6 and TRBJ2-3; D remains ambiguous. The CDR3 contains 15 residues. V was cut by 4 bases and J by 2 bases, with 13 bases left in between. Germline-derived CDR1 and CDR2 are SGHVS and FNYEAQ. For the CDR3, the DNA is TGTGCCAGCAGCTCGCCTGACGGAATCACAGATACGCAGTATTTT. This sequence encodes CASSSPDGITDTQYF.

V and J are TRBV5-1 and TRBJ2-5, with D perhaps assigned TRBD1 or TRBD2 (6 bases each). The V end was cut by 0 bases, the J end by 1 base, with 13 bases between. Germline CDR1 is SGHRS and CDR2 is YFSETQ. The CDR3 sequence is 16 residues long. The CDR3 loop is CASSLVPRGRQETQYF. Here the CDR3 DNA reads TGCGCCAGCAGCTTGGTACCTCGGGGGCGCCAAGAGACCCAGTACTTC.

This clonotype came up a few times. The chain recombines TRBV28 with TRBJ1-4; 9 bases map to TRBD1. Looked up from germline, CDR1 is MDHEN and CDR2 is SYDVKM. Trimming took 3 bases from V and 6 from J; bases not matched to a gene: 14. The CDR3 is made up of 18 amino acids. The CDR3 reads CASSFNTPKTGGDEKLFF. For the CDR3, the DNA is TGTGCCAGCAGTTTCAACACACCCAAAACAGGGGGCGATGAAAAACTGTTTTTT.

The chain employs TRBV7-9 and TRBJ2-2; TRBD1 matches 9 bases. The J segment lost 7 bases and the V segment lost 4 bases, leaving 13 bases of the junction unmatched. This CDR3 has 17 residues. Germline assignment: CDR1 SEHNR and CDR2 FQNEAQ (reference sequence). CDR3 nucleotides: TGTGCCAGCAGCTACTCCGGGACAGGGACGATAGGCGGGGAGCTGTTTTTT. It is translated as CASSYSGTGTIGGELFF.

CDR3 coding DNA: TGTGCCAGTAGTAGCGGGGGGGGTGGGGATGAGCAGTTCTTC. It translates to CASSSGGGGDEQFF. This chain links TRBV19 with TRBJ2-1; 9 positions agree with TRBD2. Germline V gives CDR1 LNHDA, CDR2 SQIVND (reference sequence). J lost 8 bases, V lost 4 bases, and 6 bases had no gene match. CDR3 length equals 14 residues.

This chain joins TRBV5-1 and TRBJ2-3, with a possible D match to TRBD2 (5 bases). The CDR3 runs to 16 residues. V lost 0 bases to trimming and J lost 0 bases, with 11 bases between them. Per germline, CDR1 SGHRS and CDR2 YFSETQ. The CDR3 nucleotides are TGCGCCAGCAGCTTGGCCGTTGCGGGTAGCACAGATACGCAGTATTTT. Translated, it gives CASSLAVAGSTDTQYF.

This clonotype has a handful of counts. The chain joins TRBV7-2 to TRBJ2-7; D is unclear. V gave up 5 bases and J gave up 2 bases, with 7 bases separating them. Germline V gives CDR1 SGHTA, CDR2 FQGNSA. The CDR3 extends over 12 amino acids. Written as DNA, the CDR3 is TGTGCCAGCAGCCAGAGAACCTACGAGCAGTACTTC. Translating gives CASSQRTYEQYF.

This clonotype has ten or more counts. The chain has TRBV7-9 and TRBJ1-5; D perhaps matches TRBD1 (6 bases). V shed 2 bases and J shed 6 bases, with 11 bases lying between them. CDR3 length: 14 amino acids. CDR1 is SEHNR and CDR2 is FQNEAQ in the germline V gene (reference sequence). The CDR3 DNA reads TGTGCCAGCAGCTTATCGGGGGCCTCTCAGCCCCAGCATTTT. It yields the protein CASSLSGASQPQHF.

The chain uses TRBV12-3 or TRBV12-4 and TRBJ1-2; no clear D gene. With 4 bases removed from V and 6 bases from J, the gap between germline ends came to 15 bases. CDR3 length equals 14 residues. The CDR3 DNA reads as TGTGCCAGCAGTTCAGAGCGAAAAAGGGATGGCTACACCTTC. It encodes CASSSERKRDGYTF.

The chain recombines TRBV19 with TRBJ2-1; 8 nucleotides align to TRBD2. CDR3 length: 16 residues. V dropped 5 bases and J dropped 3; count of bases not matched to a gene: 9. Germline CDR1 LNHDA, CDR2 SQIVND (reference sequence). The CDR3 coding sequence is TGTGCCAGTAGTCCCGCGGGGGGCCTCTTCTACAATGAGCAGTTCTTC. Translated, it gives CASSPAGGLFYNEQFF.

The CDR3 DNA reads as TGTGCCAGCAGTTACTCCGAGACAGGGAATGAGCAGTTCTTC. It is translated as CASSYSETGNEQFF. V gene TRBV6-2 or TRBV6-3 combines with J gene TRBJ2-1, with 7 bases fitting TRBD1. After removal of 0 bases from V and 7 bases from J, the junction contained 3 bases not matched to a gene. The CDR3 is 14 residues long. Germline CDR1 and CDR2: MNHEY and SVGEGT.

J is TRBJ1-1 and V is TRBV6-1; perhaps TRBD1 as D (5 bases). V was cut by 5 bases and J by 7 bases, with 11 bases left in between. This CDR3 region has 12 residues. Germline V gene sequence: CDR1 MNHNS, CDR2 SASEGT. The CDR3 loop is CASSHPGLEAFF. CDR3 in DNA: TGTGCCAGCAGTCACCCGGGACTTGAAGCTTTCTTT.